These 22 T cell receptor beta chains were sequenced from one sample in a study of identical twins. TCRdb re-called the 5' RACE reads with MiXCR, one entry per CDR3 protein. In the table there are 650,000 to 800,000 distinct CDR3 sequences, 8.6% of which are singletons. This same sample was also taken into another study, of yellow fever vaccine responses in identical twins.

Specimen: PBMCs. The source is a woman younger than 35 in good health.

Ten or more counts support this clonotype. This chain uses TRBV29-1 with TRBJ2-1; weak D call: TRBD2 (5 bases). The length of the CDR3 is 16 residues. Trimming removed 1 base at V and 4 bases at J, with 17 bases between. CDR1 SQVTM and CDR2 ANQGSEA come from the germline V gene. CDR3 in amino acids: CSVEAPLEGVYNEQFF. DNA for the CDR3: TGCAGCGTTGAAGCCCCTCTAGAGGGAGTTTACAATGAGCAGTTCTTC.

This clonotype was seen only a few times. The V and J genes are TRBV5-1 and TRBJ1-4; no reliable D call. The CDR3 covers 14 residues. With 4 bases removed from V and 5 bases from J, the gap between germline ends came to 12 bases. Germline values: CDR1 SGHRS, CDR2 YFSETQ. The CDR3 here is CASSQRTGNEKLFF. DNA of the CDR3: TGCGCCAGCAGCCAAAGGACGGGGAATGAAAAACTGTTTTTT.

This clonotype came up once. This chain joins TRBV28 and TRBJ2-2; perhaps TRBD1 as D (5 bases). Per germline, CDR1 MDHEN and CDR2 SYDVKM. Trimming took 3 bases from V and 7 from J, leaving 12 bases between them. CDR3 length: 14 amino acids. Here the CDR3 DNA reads TGTGCCAGCAGTTTCGGTCAGGGCAGCGGGGAGCTGTTTTTT. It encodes CASSFGQGSGELFF.

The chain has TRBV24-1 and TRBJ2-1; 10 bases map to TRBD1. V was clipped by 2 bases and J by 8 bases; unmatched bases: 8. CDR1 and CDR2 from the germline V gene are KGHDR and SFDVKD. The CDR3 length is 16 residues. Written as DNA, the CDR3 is TGTGCCACCAGTGATTGGGGACAGGGGCACCAGGATGAGCAGTTCTTC. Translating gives CATSDWGQGHQDEQFF.

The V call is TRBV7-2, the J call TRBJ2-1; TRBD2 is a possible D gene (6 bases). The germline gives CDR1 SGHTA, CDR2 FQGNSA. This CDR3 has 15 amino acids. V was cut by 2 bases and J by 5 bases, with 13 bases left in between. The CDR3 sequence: CASSLPRAGNNEQFF. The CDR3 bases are TGTGCCAGCAGCTTACCACGGGCGGGAAACAATGAGCAGTTCTTC.

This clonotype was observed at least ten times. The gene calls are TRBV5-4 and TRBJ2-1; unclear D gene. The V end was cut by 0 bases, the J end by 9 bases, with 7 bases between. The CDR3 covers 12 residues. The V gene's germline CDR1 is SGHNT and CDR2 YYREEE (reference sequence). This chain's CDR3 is CASSLGASEQFF. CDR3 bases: TGTGCCAGCAGCTTGGGAGCCAGTGAGCAGTTCTTC. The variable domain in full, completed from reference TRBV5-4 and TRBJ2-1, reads ETGVTQSPTHLIKTRGQQVTLRCSSQSGHNTVSWYQQALGQGPQFIFQYYREEENGRGNFPPRFSGLQFPNYSSELNVNALELDDSALYLCASSLGASEQFFGPGTRLTVL.

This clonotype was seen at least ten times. In DNA, the CDR3 is TGTGCCAGCAGCTTATCGAAAAAAATCCTCCAAGAGACCCAGTACTTC. Translating gives CASSLSKKILQETQYF. This rearrangement joins TRBV5-6 to TRBJ2-5; no clear D. CDR1 is SGHDT, CDR2 YYEEEE, per germline. CDR3 length equals 16 residues. V lost 2 bases, J lost 1 base, and 15 bases lay in between.

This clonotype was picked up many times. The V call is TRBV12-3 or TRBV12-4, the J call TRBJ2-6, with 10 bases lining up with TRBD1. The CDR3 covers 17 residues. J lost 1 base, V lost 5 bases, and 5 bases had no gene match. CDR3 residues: CASSPTGQGSGANVLTF. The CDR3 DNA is TGTGCCAGCAGTCCCACGGGACAGGGGTCTGGGGCCAACGTCCTGACTTTC.

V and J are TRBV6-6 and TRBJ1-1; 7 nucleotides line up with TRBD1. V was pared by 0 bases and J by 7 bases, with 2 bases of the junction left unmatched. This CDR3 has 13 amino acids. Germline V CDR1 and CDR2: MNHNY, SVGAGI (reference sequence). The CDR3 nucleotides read TGTGCCAGCAGTTACTCCGGGACAGTTGAAGCTTTCTTT. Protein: CASSYSGTVEAFF.

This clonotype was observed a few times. The CDR3 loop is CASSGQDYQPQHF. As DNA, the CDR3 is TGCGCCAGCAGCGGGCAGGACTATCAGCCCCAGCATTTT. The V call is TRBV4-1, the J call TRBJ1-5; D not resolved. CDR3 length: 13 amino acids. Trimming stripped 5 bases from V and 5 bases from J, with 10 bases between. Germline V lookup: CDR1 MGHRA, CDR2 YSYEKL.

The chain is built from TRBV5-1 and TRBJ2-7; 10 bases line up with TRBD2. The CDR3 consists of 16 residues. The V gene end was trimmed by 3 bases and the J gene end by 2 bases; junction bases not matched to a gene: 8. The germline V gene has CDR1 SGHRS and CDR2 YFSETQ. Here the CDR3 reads CASSSMKSGGAYEQYF. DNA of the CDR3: TGCGCCAGCAGCTCGATGAAAAGCGGGGGGGCCTACGAGCAGTACTTC.

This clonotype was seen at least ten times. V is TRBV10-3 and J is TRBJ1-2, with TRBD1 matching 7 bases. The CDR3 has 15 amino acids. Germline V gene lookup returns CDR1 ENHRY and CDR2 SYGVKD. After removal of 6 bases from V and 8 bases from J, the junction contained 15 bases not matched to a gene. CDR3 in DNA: TGTGCCATCAGCTCCGGGACAGCCCCCAGGGGGGGCTACACCTTC. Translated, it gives CAISSGTAPRGGYTF.

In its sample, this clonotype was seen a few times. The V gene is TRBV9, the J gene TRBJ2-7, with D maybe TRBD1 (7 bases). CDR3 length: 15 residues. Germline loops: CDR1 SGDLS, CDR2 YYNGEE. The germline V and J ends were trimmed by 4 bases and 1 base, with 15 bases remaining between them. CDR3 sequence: CASSHGGDRSYEQYF. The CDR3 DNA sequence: TGTGCCAGCAGCCATGGAGGGGACAGATCCTACGAGCAGTACTTC.

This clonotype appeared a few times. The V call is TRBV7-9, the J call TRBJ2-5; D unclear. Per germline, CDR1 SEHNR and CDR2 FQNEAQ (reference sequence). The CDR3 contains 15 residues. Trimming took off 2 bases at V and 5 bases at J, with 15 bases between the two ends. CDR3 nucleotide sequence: TGTGCCAGCAGCTTATCTGGCCCCACGCACGAGACCCAGTACTTC. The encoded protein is CASSLSGPTHETQYF.

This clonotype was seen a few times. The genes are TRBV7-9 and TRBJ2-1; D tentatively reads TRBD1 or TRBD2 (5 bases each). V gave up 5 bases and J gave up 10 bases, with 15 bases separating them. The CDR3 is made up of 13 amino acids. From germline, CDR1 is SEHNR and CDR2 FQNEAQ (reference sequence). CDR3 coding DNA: TGTGCCAGCAGCCCCCTCGGGGCTTTGGAGCAGTTCTTC. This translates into CASSPLGALEQFF.

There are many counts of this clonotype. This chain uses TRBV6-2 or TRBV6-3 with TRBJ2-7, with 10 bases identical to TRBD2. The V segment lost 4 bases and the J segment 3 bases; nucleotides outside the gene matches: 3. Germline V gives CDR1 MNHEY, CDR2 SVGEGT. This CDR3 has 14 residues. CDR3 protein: CASSSAGGFYEQYF. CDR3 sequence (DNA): TGTGCCAGCAGTTCAGCGGGAGGGTTCTACGAGCAGTACTTC.

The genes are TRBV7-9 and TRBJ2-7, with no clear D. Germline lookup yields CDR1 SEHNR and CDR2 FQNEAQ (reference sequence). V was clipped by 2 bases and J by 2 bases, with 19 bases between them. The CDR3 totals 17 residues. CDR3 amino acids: CASSLRGASSGPYEQYF. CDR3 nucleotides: TGTGCCAGCAGCTTAAGAGGCGCGTCATCAGGCCCCTACGAGCAGTACTTC.

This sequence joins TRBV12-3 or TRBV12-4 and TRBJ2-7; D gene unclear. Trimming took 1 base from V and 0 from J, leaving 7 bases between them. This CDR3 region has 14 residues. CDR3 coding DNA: TGTGCCAGCAGTTTAGAGCGTCACTCCTACGAGCAGTACTTC. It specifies CASSLERHSYEQYF.

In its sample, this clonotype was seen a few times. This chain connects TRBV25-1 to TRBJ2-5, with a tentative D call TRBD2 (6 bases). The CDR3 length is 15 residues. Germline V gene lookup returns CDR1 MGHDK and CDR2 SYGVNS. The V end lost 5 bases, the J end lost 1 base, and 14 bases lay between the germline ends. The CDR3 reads CASSRLGTLQETQYF. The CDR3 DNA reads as TGTGCCAGCAGTCGTCTTGGGACTCTCCAAGAGACCCAGTACTTC.

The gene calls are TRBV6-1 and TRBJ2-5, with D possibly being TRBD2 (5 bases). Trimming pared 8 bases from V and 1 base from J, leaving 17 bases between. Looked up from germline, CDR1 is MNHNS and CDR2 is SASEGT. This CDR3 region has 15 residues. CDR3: CASPPAGWVQETQYF. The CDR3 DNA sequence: TGTGCCAGCCCTCCCGCGGGCTGGGTCCAAGAGACCCAGTACTTC.

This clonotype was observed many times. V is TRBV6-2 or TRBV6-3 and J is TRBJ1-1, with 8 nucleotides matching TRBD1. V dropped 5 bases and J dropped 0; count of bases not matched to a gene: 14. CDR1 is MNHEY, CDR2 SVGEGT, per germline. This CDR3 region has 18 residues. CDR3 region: CASSPPQGAVRMNTEAFF. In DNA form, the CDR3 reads TGTGCCAGCAGTCCACCTCAGGGGGCGGTTAGGATGAACACTGAAGCTTTCTTT.

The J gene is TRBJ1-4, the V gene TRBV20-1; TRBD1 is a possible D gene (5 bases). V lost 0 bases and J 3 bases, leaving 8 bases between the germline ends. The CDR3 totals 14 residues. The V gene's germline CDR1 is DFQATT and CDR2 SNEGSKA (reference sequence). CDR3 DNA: TGCAGTGCTAGAGAGGGGCGGGCTAATGAAAAACTGTTTTTT. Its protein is CSAREGRANEKLFF.